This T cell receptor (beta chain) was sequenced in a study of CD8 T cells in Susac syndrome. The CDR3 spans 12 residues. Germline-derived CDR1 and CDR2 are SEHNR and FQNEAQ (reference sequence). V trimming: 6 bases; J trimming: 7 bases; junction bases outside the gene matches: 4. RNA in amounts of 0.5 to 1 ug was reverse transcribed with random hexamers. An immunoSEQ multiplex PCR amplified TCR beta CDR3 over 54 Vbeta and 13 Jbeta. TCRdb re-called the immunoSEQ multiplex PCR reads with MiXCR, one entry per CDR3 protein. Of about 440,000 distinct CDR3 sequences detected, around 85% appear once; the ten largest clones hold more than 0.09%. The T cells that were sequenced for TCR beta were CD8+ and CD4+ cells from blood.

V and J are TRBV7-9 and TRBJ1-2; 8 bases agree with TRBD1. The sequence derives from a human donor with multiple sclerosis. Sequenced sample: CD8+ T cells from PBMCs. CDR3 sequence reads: CASRDRAAGYTF. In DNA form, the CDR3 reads TGTGCCAGCAGGGACAGGGCGGCTGGCTACACCTTC.